The present T cell receptor (beta chain) was sequenced within a study of early T cells in non-severe SARS-CoV-2 infection. Study-wide background: The authors sequenced bulk RNA from unsorted whole blood, leaving chains unpaired.

The TCR library protocol was used to attach unique molecular identifiers. These identifiers were attached to individual cDNA molecules. TCRdb itself ran the 5' RACE reads through MiXCR, one entry per CDR3 protein. Of tens of thousands of distinct CDR3 sequences in the sample, over 10% were seen once. Regarding the study as a whole: Matching results from VDJdb favored anti-spike CD8 responses, leaving private and CD4 specificities undetected.

This clonotype was counted many times. Its specificity is unknown. This clonotype originated in an adult who was a healthcare worker with PCR-confirmed SARS-CoV-2 infection or an uninfected control (not recorded which). The specimen was whole blood.

The CDR3 loop reads CSVEGTSGHNEQFF. The CDR3 coding sequence is TGCAGCGTTGAAGGGACTAGCGGGCACAATGAGCAGTTCTTC. The chain joins TRBV29-1 to TRBJ2-1; TRBD2 aligns across 11 bases. V was pared by 1 base and J by 5 bases, with 1 base of the junction left unmatched. Looked up from germline, CDR1 is SQVTM and CDR2 is ANQGSEA. CDR3 length: 14 residues.